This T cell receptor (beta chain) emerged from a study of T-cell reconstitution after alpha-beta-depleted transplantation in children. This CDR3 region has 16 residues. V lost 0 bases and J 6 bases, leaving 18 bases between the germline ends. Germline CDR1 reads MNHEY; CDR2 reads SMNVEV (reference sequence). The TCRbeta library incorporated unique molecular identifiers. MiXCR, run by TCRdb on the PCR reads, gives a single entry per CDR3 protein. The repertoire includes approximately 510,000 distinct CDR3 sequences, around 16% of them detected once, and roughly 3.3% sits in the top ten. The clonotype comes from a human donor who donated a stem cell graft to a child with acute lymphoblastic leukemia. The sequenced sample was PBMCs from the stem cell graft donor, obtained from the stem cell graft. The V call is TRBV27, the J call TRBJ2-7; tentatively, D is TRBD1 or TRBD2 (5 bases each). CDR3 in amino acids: CASSLSRGGLGFEQYF. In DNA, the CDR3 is TGTGCCAGCAGTTTATCGAGGGGTGGCCTTGGTTTCGAGCAGTACTTC.